The source of this T cell receptor (beta chain) is a study of PD-1 blockade in classical Hodgkin lymphoma. The wider study: Once every 2 weeks, patients received intravenous nivolumab at 3 mg/kg.

Method: immunoSEQ multiplex PCR; TCRdb's copy keeps in-frame clones and lacks some. Among 45,000 to 55,000 clones listed, roughly 80% were seen once. This CDR3 spans 15 amino acids. CDR1 and CDR2 from the germline V gene are MNHEY and SMNVEV (reference sequence). V dropped 3 bases and J dropped 1 base, with 7 bases sitting between them. The study, taken as a whole, reports: It was among complete responders that baseline diversity resembled that of newly diagnosed patients. With CD4+ cells, TCR diversity rose significantly by C4D1, but not with CD8+ cells. Baseline TCR diversity was reportedly lower in newly diagnosed patients than in healthy donors. It was reported as lower still in relapsed/refractory patients.

Regarding this clone: Antigen specificity is unknown.

The patients all showed relapse after autologous stem cell transplantation, while their brentuximab vedotin exposure varied. V is TRBV27 and J is TRBJ2-6; D possibly matches TRBD1 or TRBD2 (5 bases each). This material consisted of peripheral blood mononuclear cells (PBMCs), taken at baseline. The origin of this receptor is a human donor with classical Hodgkin lymphoma. DNA for the CDR3: TGTGCCAGCAGTTTTTGGGGGTCTGGGGCCAACGTCCTGACTTTC. Translation: CASSFWGSGANVLTF.